Below are 28 T cell receptor beta chains sequenced from a single sample in a study of PD-L1 blockade in urothelial cancer. This table comes from immunoSEQ multiplex PCR, and its TCRdb copy is limited to in-frame clones, with some not included. Among around 66,000 clones listed, approximately 91% were seen once. Time point meaning: peripheral blood 6 weeks after treatment start. The sample here was PBMCs, taken around atezolizumab (anti-PD-L1) treatment. All receptors come from a man in his 60s with urothelial cancer.

CDR3 loop: CSVARGGEAGEQYF. The CDR3 coding sequence is TGCAGCGTTGCCAGGGGCGGAGAGGCCGGCGAGCAGTACTTC. The chain carries TRBV29-1 and TRBJ2-7, with D perhaps TRBD1 (6 bases). The V and J ends lost 4 bases and 6 bases respectively, with 19 bases between them. The CDR3 covers 14 residues. CDR1 is SQVTM and CDR2 is ANQGSEA in the germline V gene.

The CDR3 nucleotides read TGTGCCAGCAGTGTGGGAGGCGGTGAAGCTTTCTTT. As protein: CASSVGGGEAFF. V usage is TRBV6-5 and J usage is TRBJ1-1; no definite D call. The V end lost 5 bases, the J end lost 7 bases, and 11 bases lay between the germline ends. This CDR3 is 12 amino acids long. Looked up from germline, CDR1 is MNHEY and CDR2 is SVGAGI.

This clone turned up a few times. This sequence joins TRBV19 and TRBJ1-1, with 9 bases lining up with TRBD1. CDR3 length: 16 residues. V lost 5 bases, J lost 8 bases, and 15 bases stayed unmatched. Germline V lookup: CDR1 LNHDA, CDR2 SQIVND (reference sequence). CDR3 in amino acids: CASSSDRGNFPIEAFF. CDR3 nucleotides: TGTGCCAGTAGTTCGGACAGGGGTAACTTTCCGATCGAAGCTTTCTTT.

This chain uses TRBV2 with TRBJ2-7, with 7 bases identical to TRBD1. The trim removed 4 bases at V and 7 bases at J, leaving 16 bases unmatched. In germline, CDR1 is SNHLY, CDR2 FYNNEI. This CDR3 is 16 amino acids long. The CDR3 here is CASSVRLTGDLGEQYF. The CDR3 DNA sequence: TGTGCCAGCAGTGTACGGCTCACAGGGGACCTTGGGGAGCAGTACTTC.

The chain combines TRBV5-6 with TRBJ2-5; no definite D call. The germline V and J ends were trimmed by 5 bases and 1 base, with 9 bases remaining between them. The germline V gene has CDR1 SGHDT and CDR2 YYEEEE. The CDR3 sequence is 13 residues long. In nucleotides, the CDR3 is TGTGCCAGCAGTACGGCGGCCCAAGAGACCCAGTACTTC. It specifies CASSTAAQETQYF.

This sequence joins TRBV30 and TRBJ2-3; tentatively, D is TRBD1 (5 bases). With 0 bases removed from V and 0 bases from J, the gap between germline ends came to 10 bases. The germline V gene has CDR1 GTSNPN and CDR2 SVGIG (reference sequence). This CDR3 region has 15 residues. CDR3 region: CAWSVDSASTDTQYF. The DNA for the CDR3 is TGTGCCTGGAGTGTAGACAGTGCTAGCACAGATACGCAGTATTTT. The full variable domain, in which reference TRBV30 and TRBJ2-3 provide the parts outside the CDR3, is SQTIHQWPATLVQPVGSPLSLECTVEGTSNPNLYWYRQAAGRGLQLLFYSVGIGQISSEVPQNLSASRPQDRQFILSSKKLLLSDSGFYLCAWSVDSASTDTQYFGPGTRLTVL.

This rearrangement joins TRBV7-9 to TRBJ2-7, with 7 bases that match TRBD1. J lost 1 base, V lost 1 base, and 4 bases had no gene match. CDR3 size: 15 residues. Germline CDR1 and CDR2: SEHNR and FQNEAQ (reference sequence). The CDR3 here is CASSLGTGFSYEQYF. CDR3 in DNA: TGTGCCAGCAGCTTAGGGACAGGATTTTCCTACGAGCAGTACTTC.

This chain connects TRBV29-1 to TRBJ1-1; D may be TRBD1 (5 bases). V lost 5 bases, J lost 6 bases, and 19 bases lay in between. This CDR3 comprises 14 residues. From germline, CDR1 is SQVTM and CDR2 ANQGSEA. The CDR3 DNA sequence: TGCAGCGTTCAACGGGGGACGGGTCGCGCTGAAGCTTTCTTT. Translating it yields CSVQRGTGRAEAFF.

This clone was counted a few times. The chain joins TRBV19 to TRBJ1-1; 7 bases are shared with TRBD1. CDR3 size: 15 residues. Unmatched junction bases numbered 6, after V lost 5 bases and J lost 0 bases. Germline lookup yields CDR1 LNHDA and CDR2 SQIVND (reference sequence). The CDR3 sequence: CASSVRQGMNTEAFF. CDR3 in DNA: TGTGCCAGTAGTGTAAGACAGGGAATGAACACTGAAGCTTTCTTT.

V is TRBV4-3 and J is TRBJ2-7, with 7 bases aligning to TRBD2. V lost 1 base and J lost 6; bases outside the gene matches: 12. Germline CDR1 is LGHNA and CDR2 is YSLEER. The CDR3 totals 16 residues. This chain's CDR3 is CASSQGHGGSVSEQYF. CDR3 coding DNA: TGCGCCAGCAGCCAAGGCCATGGCGGGAGTGTTTCCGAGCAGTACTTC.

The CDR3 region has the DNA TGTGCCAGCTCACCACAAGGACAGGCCGCGGGAGAGACCCAGTACTTC. Translating it yields CASSPQGQAAGETQYF. The chain is built from TRBV18 and TRBJ2-5; TRBD1 matches 7 bases. V shed 1 base, J shed 4 bases, and the junction held 9 bases outside the gene matches. Germline V gives CDR1 KGHSH, CDR2 LQKENI. The CDR3 sequence is 16 residues long.

This clone was found a few times. The V and J genes are TRBV10-3 and TRBJ2-1, with 13 bases that match TRBD2. The J segment lost 6 bases and the V segment lost 2 bases, leaving 4 bases of the junction unmatched. From germline, CDR1 is ENHRY and CDR2 SYGVKD. The CDR3 sequence is 16 residues long. The CDR3 DNA is TGTGCCATCAGTGAGGGGACTAGCGGGGAGGGCAATGAGCAGTTCTTC. It is translated as CAISEGTSGEGNEQFF.

The table lists this clone with a few counts. This chain uses TRBV20-1 with TRBJ1-5; weak D call: TRBD1 (6 bases). Germline CDR1 and CDR2: DFQATT and SNEGSKA (reference sequence). With 5 bases removed from V and 4 bases from J, the gap between germline ends came to 6 bases. This CDR3 contains 11 residues. CDR3 DNA sequence: TGCAGTGCTCAGGGGAATCAGCCCCAGCATTTT. Translation: CSAQGNQPQHF.

The V and J genes are TRBV9 and TRBJ2-1, with 9 nucleotides matching TRBD2. Trimming at V came to 0 bases and at J to 0 bases, leaving 4 bases not matched to a gene. Germline V gene sequence: CDR1 SGDLS, CDR2 YYNGEE. This CDR3 contains 17 residues. In nucleotides, the CDR3 is TGTGCCAGCAGCGTAGTTAGCGGGAGATCCTCCTACAATGAGCAGTTCTTC. Protein product: CASSVVSGRSSYNEQFF. Variable domain in full (rest from reference TRBV9 and TRBJ2-1): DSGVTQTPKHLITATGQRVTLRCSPRSGDLSVYWYQQSLDQGLQFLIQYYNGEERAKGNILERFSAQQFPDLHSELNLSSLELGDSALYFCASSVVSGRSSYNEQFFGPGTRLTVL.

The chain carries TRBV27 and TRBJ2-7, with 7 bases matching TRBD1. The CDR3 runs 13 residues. Trimming removed 6 bases from V and 3 bases from J; junction bases left unmatched: 5. Germline CDR1 is MNHEY and CDR2 is SMNVEV (reference sequence). CDR3 residues: CASSPGTDYEQYF. For the CDR3, the DNA is TGTGCCAGCAGCCCCGGGACAGACTACGAGCAGTACTTC.

The chain is built from TRBV19 and TRBJ1-1; D unclear. This CDR3 has 16 residues. The V and J ends lost 3 bases and 5 bases respectively, with 19 bases between them. CDR1 and CDR2 (germline): LNHDA, SQIVND (reference sequence). The CDR3: CASSIGDAGYTTEAFF. DNA for the CDR3: TGTGCCAGTAGTATCGGCGACGCAGGATACACTACTGAAGCTTTCTTT.

The V gene is TRBV5-1, the J gene TRBJ2-5, with TRBD1 matching 8 bases. The ends lost 2 bases at V and 1 base at J; junction bases unmatched: 4. The CDR3 contains 15 residues. From germline, CDR1 is SGHRS and CDR2 YFSETQ. In nucleotides, the CDR3 is TGCGCCAGCAGCTTAGGACAGGGTCGCCAAGAGACCCAGTACTTC. It is translated as CASSLGQGRQETQYF.

The chain combines TRBV5-6 with TRBJ1-1; a possible D gene is TRBD1 (5 bases). V shed 3 bases and J shed 4 bases, with 10 bases lying between them. This CDR3 contains 13 residues. In germline, CDR1 is SGHDT, CDR2 YYEEEE. The CDR3 loop reads CASSWGGSTEAFF. The CDR3 DNA reads as TGTGCCAGCAGCTGGGGGGGGAGCACTGAAGCTTTCTTT.

This chain connects TRBV28 to TRBJ2-3, with D perhaps matching TRBD2 (5 bases). Deletions cut 0 bases from V and 1 base from J, with 8 bases between. Germline V CDR1 and CDR2: MDHEN, SYDVKM. CDR3 length: 15 residues. Written as DNA, the CDR3 is TGTGCCAGCAGTTTATGGGTCGGGGGCACAGATACGCAGTATTTT. Translating it yields CASSLWVGGTDTQYF.

The chain combines TRBV7-9 with TRBJ1-1, with 7 nucleotides matching TRBD1. The CDR3 consists of 13 residues. Unmatched junction bases numbered 4, after V lost 5 bases and J lost 4 bases. The germline V gene has CDR1 SEHNR and CDR2 FQNEAQ (reference sequence). CDR3 nucleotides: TGTGCCAGCAGCGTGACAGGGAGCACTGAAGCTTTCTTT. As protein: CASSVTGSTEAFF.

The chain recombines TRBV28 with TRBJ2-7; D may be TRBD2 (6 bases). Deletions cut 5 bases from V and 2 bases from J, with 7 bases between. The CDR3 has 12 amino acids. The V gene's germline CDR1 is MDHEN and CDR2 SYDVKM. The CDR3 here is CASSPGAYEQYF. CDR3 DNA: TGTGCCAGCAGTCCGGGGGCCTACGAGCAGTACTTC. The whole variable domain, filled in from reference TRBV28 and TRBJ2-7, reads DVKVTQSSRYLVKRTGEKVFLECVQDMDHENMFWYRQDPGLGLRLIYFSYDVKMKEKGDIPEGYSVSREKKERFSLILESASTNQTSMYLCASSPGAYEQYFGPGTRLTVT.

This clone was seen only once. The chain couples TRBV5-1 to TRBJ1-1, with TRBD1 matching over 8 bases. This CDR3 has 16 residues. V lost 0 bases, J lost 7 bases, and 11 bases stayed unmatched. From germline, CDR1 is SGHRS and CDR2 YFSETQ. CDR3 residues: CASSLAGQGTVGEAFF. CDR3 DNA: TGCGCCAGCAGCTTGGCTGGACAGGGTACAGTTGGTGAAGCTTTCTTT.

The V gene is TRBV27, the J gene TRBJ1-5, with TRBD1 matching over 8 bases. The CDR3 has 15 residues. Germline values: CDR1 MNHEY, CDR2 SMNVEV (reference sequence). J gave up 2 bases and V 4 bases, and 4 bases lay outside the gene matches. The CDR3 protein is CASSSGGRGNQPQHF. The CDR3 region has the DNA TGTGCCAGCAGTTCAGGGGGCAGAGGCAATCAGCCCCAGCATTTT.

The J gene is TRBJ2-3, the V gene TRBV5-1, with 9 nucleotides matching TRBD1. The V gene's germline CDR1 is SGHRS and CDR2 YFSETQ. The V segment lost 7 bases and the J segment 2 bases; nucleotides outside the gene matches: 5. The length of the CDR3 is 14 residues. CDR3 coding DNA: TGCGCCAGCTTATACAGGGGGCCCACAGATACGCAGTATTTT. Translation gives CASLYRGPTDTQYF.

By proportion, this clone is medium-sized (0.01 to 0.1%). The genes are TRBV15 and TRBJ2-1, with 10 bases lining up with TRBD2. The CDR3 has 14 residues. Trimming took 4 bases from V and 10 from J; bases not matched to a gene: 7. Germline V gives CDR1 LNHNV, CDR2 YYDKDF (reference sequence). Written as DNA, the CDR3 is TGTGCCACCAGCATAAGAACTAGCGGGAAAGAGCAGTTCTTC. This encodes CATSIRTSGKEQFF.

The rearrangement joins TRBV11-2 to TRBJ2-7; D call uncertain. The J call may be in error: the DNA end matches TRBJ2-1 better. The CDR3 is made up of 18 amino acids. Germline-derived CDR1 and CDR2 are SGHAT and FQNNGV. This CDR3 reads CASSLEVFRRLSYNEQFF. The CDR3 DNA follows: TGTGCCAGCAGCTTAGAAGTTTTTAGGCGGCTCTCCTACAATGAGCAGTTCTTC.

This clone was seen a handful of times. The rearrangement links TRBV6-5 to TRBJ1-2; TRBD1 aligns across 11 bases. There are 15 residues in the CDR3. J gave up 2 bases and V 5 bases, and 4 bases lay outside the gene matches. Germline CDR1 and CDR2: MNHEY and SVGAGI. The CDR3 DNA reads TGTGCCAGCAGTCCCGGGACAGGGGGGAACTATGGCTACACCTTC. This translates into CASSPGTGGNYGYTF.

The chain has TRBV9 and TRBJ2-7, with D unresolved. Germline CDR1 is SGDLS and CDR2 is YYNGEE. Trimming cost V 0 bases and J 4 bases, with 11 bases left between them. The CDR3 extends over 14 amino acids. The CDR3 reads CASSVVGSAYEQYF. In DNA, the CDR3 is TGTGCCAGCAGCGTAGTTGGCTCTGCTTACGAGCAGTACTTC.